The TCR beta chain under discussion was sequenced for a study of shared clonotypes between healthy human individuals. Study-level points and caveats: Specimens sampled were limited to blood, with tissue repertoires likely differing. Estimated richness was generally greater in naive than memory subsets.

Using immunoSEQ multiplex PCR, the repertoire was profiled, and TCRdb retains in-frame clones only, with some absent. In the table there are 2,100,000 or so clones, approximately 96% of which are singletons. There are 15 residues in the CDR3. The germline V gene encodes CDR1 SGHVS and CDR2 FQNEAQ. Trimming stripped 6 bases from V and 2 bases from J, with 17 bases between. In the case of this clone: Its antigen is not known.

The clonotype comes from a man aged 18-30 years in good health. The chain carries TRBV7-8 and TRBJ2-7; D not resolved. Sequenced input: naive CD4+ T cells sorted from blood. Subset indicated: CD45RA+ positively selected. CDR3 region: CASSFLRYSPYEQYF. The CDR3 region has the DNA TGTGCCAGCAGTTTCCTCCGCTACTCACCCTACGAGCAGTACTTC.